This T cell receptor (beta chain) was profiled in a study of CD8+ T cells in alopecia areata. Whole-study context: Grafting placed skin from approximately 6-12-month-old C3H/HeJ donors with spontaneous alopecia onto approximately 7-10-week-old female C3H/HeJ mice.

The V segment lost 1 base and the J segment 1 base; nucleotides outside the gene matches: 3. The CDR3 is 16 residues long. Germline CDR1 is NSQYPW and CDR2 is LRSPGD (reference sequence). Pooled cells of cutaneous lymph node origin were sorted on CD4, CD8alpha, NKG2D, NKG2ACE and other markers. General study points: TCR sharing across patients was less clear than in mice, possibly HLA-related. In lesional scalp, particularly from alopecia totalis/universalis, clonality was higher than in normal scalp.

Extraction of RNA preceded its reverse transcription into cDNA, which served as the sequencing template. The method was immunoSEQ multiplex PCR; TCRdb's version includes in-frame clones alone and lacks a portion of them. The profile covers 200,000 to 300,000 clones, none occurring a single time. As concerns this clone: Its antigen remains unidentified. Genes and germline are mouse. Read sequence stops 4 residues before the CDR3 end, and the germline J gene provides the missing end.

The gene calls are TRBV1 and TRBJ2-1; 8 nucleotides line up with TRBD2. The clonotype originates from a C3H/HeJ mouse with alopecia areata. MHC haplotype of the mouse line: H2-k. Sequencing used CD4+ T cells sorted from a lymph node. CDR3 DNA (partial): TGCACCTGCAGTGCAGGGACTGGGAGAAACTATGCT. Translating it yields CTCSAGTGRNYA. The CDR3 as a whole reads CTCSAGTGRNYAEQFF.